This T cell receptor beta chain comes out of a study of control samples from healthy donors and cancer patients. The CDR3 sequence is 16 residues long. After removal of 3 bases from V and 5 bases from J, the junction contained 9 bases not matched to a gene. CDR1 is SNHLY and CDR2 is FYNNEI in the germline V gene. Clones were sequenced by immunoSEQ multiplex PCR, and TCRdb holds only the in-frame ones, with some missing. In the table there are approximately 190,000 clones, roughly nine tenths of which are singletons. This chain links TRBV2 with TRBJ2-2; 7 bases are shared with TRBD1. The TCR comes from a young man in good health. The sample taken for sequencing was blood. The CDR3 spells CASSDTGAGLTGELFF. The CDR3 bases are TGTGCCAGCAGTGACACAGGGGCAGGATTGACCGGGGAGCTGTTTTTT.